This TCR beta chain was recovered during a study of cytomegalovirus exposure and HLA in healthy donors. Germline CDR1 reads KGHSH; CDR2 reads LQKENI. V was trimmed by 3 bases and J by 1 base, leaving 15 bases between them. The CDR3 has 16 amino acids. Points on this clone: The same CDR3 arises from other DNA sequences in this sample as well.

60 Vbeta and 13 Jbeta primers were used in PCR. The protocol was immunoSEQ multiplex PCR, while the TCRdb copy is restricted to in-frame clones and leaves out a portion. The table has roughly 130,000 clones, 73% seen once. The sequencing input was PBMCs. This clonotype was sampled from a woman aged 40 to 49 in good health and CMV-seropositive. The chain is built from TRBV18 and TRBJ1-1, with D perhaps TRBD1 (6 bases). DNA of the CDR3: TGTGCCAGCTCACCCTCTACAGGGCCCGCGAACACTGAAGCTTTCTTT. Its translation is CASSPSTGPANTEAFF.